This T cell receptor (beta chain) was sequenced during a study of CD8+ T cells in alopecia areata listed by TCRdb under 2018. Concerning the study at large: High-throughput TCRbeta sequencing was used to examine T cell clonal expansion in alopecia areata in both the C3H/HeJ mouse model and human patients. Human TCRbeta sequencing covered scalp tissue and sorted CD4+ and CD8+ peripheral blood T cells from patchy and totalis/universalis alopecia areata patients and healthy controls. Clonality in the scalp was compared among normal scalp (n=4), patchy alopecia areata scalp (n=8), and alopecia totalis/universalis scalp (n=8). The RNA source kit depended on sample type: the PAXgene miRNA kit for fixed scalp, the miRNeasy kit for PBMCs, and the RNeasy kit for mouse skin. TCRbeta CDR3 regions were amplified by immunoSEQ multiplex PCR with 35 Vbeta forward and 13 Jbeta reverse primers. What the research found in general, with its limitations: Resident alphabeta T cells in normal human skin are also sequenced, complicating scalp TCR repertoire analysis, unlike mouse skin dominated by gammadelta T cells. Compared with normal scalp, lesional scalp, particularly in alopecia totalis/universalis, had higher clonality and more expanded CD8+ clones, which suggests antigenic drive. Compared with mice, TCR sequences shared between patients were less clear, possibly partly because of HLA diversity across the patient population.

PBMCs were separated by density centrifugation and stained for CD3, CD4 and CD8, after which CD4+ and CD8+ T cells were sorted on a FACSAria. Scalp biopsies and blood samples were obtained from unaffected controls. Cut back by 6 bases and 3 bases, the V and J ends lie 23 bases apart. Measured from the cysteine to the phenylalanine, the CDR3 is 17 residues long. Kept here is only the CDR3 DNA, which spans 51 bases and is read in frame from base 1. As encoded in the germline V gene, CDR1 is SNHLY while CDR2 is FYNNEI. Libraries were prepared through the immunoSEQ multiplex PCR assay. To provide template for TCR sequencing, every sample had RNA extracted and reverse transcribed into cDNA. First-strand cDNA was synthesized using SuperScript III with a 2:1 mix of oligo-dT and random hexamers. A synthetic immune receptor repertoire was used to measure amplification bias, and any remaining bias was corrected computationally. The original methods were these. Raw reads were preprocessed to remove errors, and CDR3 was defined according to IMGT conventions as the region from the conserved cysteine to phenylalanine. Clonality was calculated as 1 minus Shannon entropy normalized by log2 of the number of productive unique TCRs. Scalp TCRbeta sequences were cross-referenced with sorted blood CD4 and CD8 repertoires so that the CD4 or CD8 identity of scalp clones could be inferred. TCRdb provides this immuneACCESS table in a form limited to in-frame rearrangements. Some clones are lacking; in checked studies, under half of them reflect an unresolved V gene, and why the rest are absent is not known. The DNA was the basis for D and trimming; V, J and clone size are from that table. The sample table contains approximately 150,000 clones; only one count was recorded for 55% to 65% of them. The top ten clonotypes cover around 5% of the sample.

Turning to this clone: What antigen it recognizes has not been identified. Nothing much larger sits one base from this clone, and base qualities are not available.

The chain is assembled from TRBV2 and TRBJ1-2; confidence is insufficient to name the D gene. The sample taken for sequencing was CD4+ T cells sorted from blood. This clonotype was obtained from a human donor in good health. The DNA sequence follows: TGTGCCAGCAGCGTAAGAGAGAGATTTGACGGGGACTATGGCTACACCTTC. This translates into CASSVRERFDGDYGYTF. Full variable domain (CDR3 extended with the reference TRBV2 and TRBJ1-2 proteins): EPEVTQTPSHQVTQMGQEVILRCVPISNHLYFYWYRQILGQKVEFLVSFYNNEISEKSEIFDDQFSVERPDGSNFTLKIRSTKLEDSAMYFCASSVRERFDGDYGYTFGSGTRLTVV.